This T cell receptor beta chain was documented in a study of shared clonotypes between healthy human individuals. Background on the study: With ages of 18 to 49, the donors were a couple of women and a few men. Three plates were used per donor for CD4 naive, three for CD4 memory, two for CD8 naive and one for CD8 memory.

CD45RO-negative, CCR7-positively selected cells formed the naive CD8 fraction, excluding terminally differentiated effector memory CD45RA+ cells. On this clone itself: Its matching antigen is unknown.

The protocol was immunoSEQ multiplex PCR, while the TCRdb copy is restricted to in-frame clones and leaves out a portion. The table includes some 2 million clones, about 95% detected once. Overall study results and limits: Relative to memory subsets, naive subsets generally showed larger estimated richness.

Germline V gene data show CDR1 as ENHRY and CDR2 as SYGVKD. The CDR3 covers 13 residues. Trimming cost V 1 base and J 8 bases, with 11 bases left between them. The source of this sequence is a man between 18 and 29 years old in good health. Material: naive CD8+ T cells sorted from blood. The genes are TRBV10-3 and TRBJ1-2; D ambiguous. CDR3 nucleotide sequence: TGTGCCATCAGTGAGTGGACCCGAGAGGGCTACACCTTC. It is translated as CAISEWTREGYTF.